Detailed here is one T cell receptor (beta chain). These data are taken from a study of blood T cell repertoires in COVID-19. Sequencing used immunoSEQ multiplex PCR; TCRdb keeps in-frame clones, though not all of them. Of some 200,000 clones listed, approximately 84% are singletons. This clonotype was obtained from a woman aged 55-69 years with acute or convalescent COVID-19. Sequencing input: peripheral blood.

CDR3 loop: CASSEAGGIYGYTF. Here the CDR3 DNA reads TGCGCCAGCAGTGAAGCCGGGGGAATCTATGGCTACACCTTC. J is TRBJ1-2 and V is TRBV5-1; possible D gene TRBD1, 5 bases. V dropped 5 bases and J dropped 4 bases, with 15 bases sitting between them. There are 14 residues in the CDR3. Germline CDR1 and CDR2: SGHRS and YFSETQ. The full variable domain, completed using reference TRBV5-1 and TRBJ1-2, is KAGVTQTPRYLIKTRGQQVTLSCSPISGHRSVSWYQQTPGQGLQFLFEYFSETQRNKGNFPGRFSGRQFSNSRSEMNVSTLELGDSALYLCASSEAGGIYGYTFGSGTRLTVV.